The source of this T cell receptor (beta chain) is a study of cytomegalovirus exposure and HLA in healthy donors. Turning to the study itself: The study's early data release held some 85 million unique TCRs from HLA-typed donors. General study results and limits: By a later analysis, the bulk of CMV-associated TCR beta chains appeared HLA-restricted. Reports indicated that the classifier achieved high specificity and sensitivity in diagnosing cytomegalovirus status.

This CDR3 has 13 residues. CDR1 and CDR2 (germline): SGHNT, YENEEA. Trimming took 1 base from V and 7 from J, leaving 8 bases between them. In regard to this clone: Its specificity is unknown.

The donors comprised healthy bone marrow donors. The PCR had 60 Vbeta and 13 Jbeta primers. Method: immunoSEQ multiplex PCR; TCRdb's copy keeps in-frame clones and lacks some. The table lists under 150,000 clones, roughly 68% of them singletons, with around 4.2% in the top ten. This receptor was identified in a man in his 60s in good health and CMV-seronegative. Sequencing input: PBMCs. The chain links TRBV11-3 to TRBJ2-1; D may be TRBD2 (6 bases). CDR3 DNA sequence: TGTGCCAGCAGCTTAGTAAGCGGGAATGAGCAGTTCTTC. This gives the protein CASSLVSGNEQFF.